What follows describes a single T cell receptor beta chain. Its antigen has not been determined. No per-base quality is available; no much larger clone lies one base away. In the paper's terms, the time point label means: late/post reinfection, 12 to 24 weeks after detection. The sorted cells were sequenced directly ex vivo, without any in vitro expansion ahead of TCR sequencing. Donors were people who inject drugs enrolled in the Montreal Acute Hepatitis C Cohort Study (HEPCO) in Canada. Total naive CD8 T cells, sorted as viable CD3+ CD8+ CD45RO-, came from a couple of donors at all three reinfection time points as controls. Before sorting, cryopreserved peripheral blood mononuclear cells were thawed and used as the source for purifying CD8 T cells. The MACS CD8+ T cell Isolation Kit was used to enrich CD8 T cells by negative selection. A BD FACSAria II sorter with FACSDiva software was used for cell sorting, and FlowJo was used for data analysis.

This record belongs to a study of memory CD8 T cells in hepatitis C reinfection (dated by TCRdb to between 2016 and 2019). In terms of the full investigation: Two consecutive HCV infections were spontaneously resolved by three donors, whereas a primary infection was cleared by two donors who then became chronically infected after reinfection. HCV reinfection was defined by a positive HCV RNA test following two negative tests taken at least 60 days apart. Late or post reinfection samples were obtained 12 to 24 weeks after detection of reinfection. In five donors, the study followed the TCR beta repertoire of virus-specific CD8 T cells over time through an HCV reinfection episode. Between the late 2000s and the early 2010s, a few reinfection cases with stored pre-reinfection samples were identified. In the reinfection study, participants who had previously resolved an HCV infection were followed up every 3 months. What the authors observed across the whole study: Because only a handful of donors were included, definitive conclusions about public clonotypes linked to secondary clearance could not be reached by the study.

From cysteine to phenylalanine, the CDR3 is 18 amino acids long. CDR3 DNA is the only sequence kept; it has 54 bases, read in frame from the first base. Library preparation employed the immunoSEQ multiplex PCR assay. Genomic DNA was extracted from sorted cells, and the TCR beta V, D and J regions were sequenced by Adaptive Biotechnologies' automated high-throughput method. CDR3 regions were amplified with a two-step, bias-controlled multiplex PCR. Amplified TCR beta libraries were sequenced on an Illumina instrument. Processing in the source paper ran as follows. The demultiplexed reads were processed to cut down on amplification and sequencing bias, and the IMGT database was used to assign CDR3 sequences to gene families. ImmunoSEQ software version 2.0 was used to analyze repertoire data. Out-of-frame sequences and sequences containing stop codons in the CDR3 were removed from the clonotype lists. Clonotypes with a frequency below 0.01% were excluded because such low-frequency clonotypes corresponded to less than one cell. Richness was calculated by dividing observed richness by input cell number, and evenness was calculated by dividing Shannon entropy by log observed richness. Simpson diversity and Morisita-Horn overlap indices were used to quantify repertoire diversity and similarity between time points. Clonotypes were grouped as dominant (>1%), sub-dominant (0.5-0.99%), low abundance (0.1-0.49%) or lowest abundance (<0.1%). A germline index was calculated as total CDR3 length minus total nucleotide additions, divided by total CDR3 length. TCRdb holds this immuneACCESS table with in-frame rearrangements only. Some clones are missing; in checked studies, unresolved V genes explain under half, and the rest has no known cause. V and J calls and clone size are those listed in that table; D and trimming were worked out from the DNA. The sample table contains some 50,000 clones; only one count was recorded for roughly 89% of them. The ten biggest clones cover around 0.7% of the sample.

What was sequenced was naive CD8+ T cells sorted from blood. Taken with the paper, the label for cell subset or site translates to: total naive CD8+CD45RO- T cells. This chain joins TRBV21-1 to TRBJ2-5; the DNA was not compared with TRBD2, the D call given in the table. TRBV21-1 is a recognized pseudogene. This sequence originates from a man aged 18 to 30 with hepatitis C virus infection. The CDR3 has the sequence CARAIAGGPKMYQETQYF. DNA sequence: TGTGCCAGGGCCATAGCGGGGGGTCCCAAGATGTACCAAGAGACCCAGTACTTC.